This T cell receptor (beta chain) stems from a study of healthy donors' naive CD4 and CD8 T cells. Each TCR library used 400 to 600 ng of total RNA and a linear amplification protocol. TCRdb itself ran the reads through MiXCR, one entry per CDR3 protein. The table lists around 180,000 distinct CDR3 sequences, 65% to 80% of them singletons. Study conclusions and caveats: Roughly 13% of CD4/CD8 propensity variance appeared explained by V, J and CDR3 charge. Bulk sequencing left alpha and beta chains unpaired.

This clonotype was counted a few times. Its antigen is unidentified. The sample consisted of naive CD4+ and CD8+ T cells sorted from blood, pooled from several donors. The receptor was isolated from a pool of human donors in good health; the sample pools cells from several healthy donors.

As DNA, the CDR3 is TGTGCCTGGACTGTGTCCAATGAGCAGTTCTTC. Translated, it gives CAWTVSNEQFF. The chain combines TRBV30 with TRBJ2-1; D ambiguous. CDR1 and CDR2 from the germline V gene are GTSNPN and SVGIG (reference sequence). The CDR3 contains 11 residues. V was pared by 4 bases and J by 6 bases, with 7 bases between. Based on the CDR3 plus reference TRBV30 and TRBJ2-1, the full variable domain is SQTIHQWPATLVQPVGSPLSLECTVEGTSNPNLYWYRQAAGRGLQLLFYSVGIGQISSEVPQNLSASRPQDRQFILSSKKLLLSDSGFYLCAWTVSNEQFFGPGTRLTVL.